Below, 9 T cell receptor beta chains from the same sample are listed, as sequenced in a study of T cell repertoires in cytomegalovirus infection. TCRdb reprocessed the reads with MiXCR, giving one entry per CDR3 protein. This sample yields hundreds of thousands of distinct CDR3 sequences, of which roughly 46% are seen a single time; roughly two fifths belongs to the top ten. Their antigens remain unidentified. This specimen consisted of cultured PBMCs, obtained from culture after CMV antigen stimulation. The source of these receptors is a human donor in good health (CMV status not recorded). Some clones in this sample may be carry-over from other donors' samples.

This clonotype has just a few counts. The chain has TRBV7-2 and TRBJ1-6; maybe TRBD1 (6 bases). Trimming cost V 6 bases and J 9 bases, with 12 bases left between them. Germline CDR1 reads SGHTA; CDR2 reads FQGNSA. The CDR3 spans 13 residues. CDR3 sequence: CASSIRGSSPLHF. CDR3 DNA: TGTGCCAGCAGTATCAGGGGCTCTTCACCCCTCCACTTT.

Here the CDR3 DNA reads TGTGCCAGCAGCTCCATTATACCCATTGCCGGGGGCCGTAACGGGGCTGAAGCTTTCTTT. Its translation is CASSSIIPIAGGRNGAEAFF. The chain is built from TRBV7-8 and TRBJ1-1; D perhaps matches TRBD1 (6 bases). Trimming removed 4 bases from V and 6 bases from J, with 33 bases in between. There are 20 residues in the CDR3. Germline-derived CDR1 and CDR2 are SGHVS and FQNEAQ.

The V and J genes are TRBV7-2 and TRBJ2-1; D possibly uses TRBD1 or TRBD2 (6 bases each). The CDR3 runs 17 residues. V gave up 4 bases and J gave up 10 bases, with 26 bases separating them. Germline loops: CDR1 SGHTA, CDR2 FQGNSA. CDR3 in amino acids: CASSSSTVDRRGEEQFF. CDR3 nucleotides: TGTGCCAGCAGCTCATCGACCGTAGACCGAAGGGGGGAGGAGCAGTTCTTC. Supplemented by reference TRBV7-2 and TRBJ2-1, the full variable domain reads GAGVSQSPSNKVTEKGKDVELRCDPISGHTALYWYRQSLGQGLEFLIYFQGNSAPDKSGLPSDRFSAERTGGSVSTLTIQRTQQEDSAVYLCASSSSTVDRRGEEQFFGPGTRLTVL.

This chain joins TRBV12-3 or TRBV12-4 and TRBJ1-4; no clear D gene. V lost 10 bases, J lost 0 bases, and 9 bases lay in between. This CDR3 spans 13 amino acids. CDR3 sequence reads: CATSVATNEKLFF. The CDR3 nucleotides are TGTGCCACGTCCGTTGCAACTAATGAAAAACTGTTTTTT.

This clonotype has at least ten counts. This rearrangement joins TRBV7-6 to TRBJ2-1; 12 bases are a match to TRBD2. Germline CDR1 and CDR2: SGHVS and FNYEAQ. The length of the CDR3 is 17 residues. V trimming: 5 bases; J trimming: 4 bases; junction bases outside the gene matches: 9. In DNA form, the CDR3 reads TGTGCCAGCAGCCAAGCCCGGGGGACTAGCGGGTACAATGAGCAGTTCTTC. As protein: CASSQARGTSGYNEQFF.

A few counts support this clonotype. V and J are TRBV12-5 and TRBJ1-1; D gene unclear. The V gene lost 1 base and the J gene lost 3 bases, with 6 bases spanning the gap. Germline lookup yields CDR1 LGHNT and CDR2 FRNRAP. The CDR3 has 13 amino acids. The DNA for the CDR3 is TGTGCTAGTGGTTTGGGGTCCTACACTGAAGCTTTCTTT. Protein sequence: CASGLGSYTEAFF.

The CDR3 DNA is TGTGCCATCAGTGAGTCCAGGGGGCTTAACTATGGCTACACCTTC. Protein: CAISESRGLNYGYTF. The rearrangement uses TRBV10-3 and TRBJ1-2; TRBD1 matches at 8 bases. Germline lookup yields CDR1 ENHRY and CDR2 SYGVKD. The CDR3 spans 15 residues. Trimming took 0 bases from V and 1 from J; bases not matched to a gene: 1.

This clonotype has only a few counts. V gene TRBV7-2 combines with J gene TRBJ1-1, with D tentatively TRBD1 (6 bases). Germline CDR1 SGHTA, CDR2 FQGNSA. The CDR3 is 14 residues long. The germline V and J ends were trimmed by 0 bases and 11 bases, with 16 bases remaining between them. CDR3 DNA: TGTGCCAGCAGCTTAGCGAACAGGGCGGATGGGGCTTTCTTT. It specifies CASSLANRADGAFF.

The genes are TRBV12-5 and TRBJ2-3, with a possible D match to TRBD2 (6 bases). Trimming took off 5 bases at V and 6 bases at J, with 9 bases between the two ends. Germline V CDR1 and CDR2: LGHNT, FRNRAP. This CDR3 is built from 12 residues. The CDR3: CASGPRGDTQYF. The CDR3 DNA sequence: TGTGCTAGTGGTCCCCGGGGGGATACGCAGTATTTT.